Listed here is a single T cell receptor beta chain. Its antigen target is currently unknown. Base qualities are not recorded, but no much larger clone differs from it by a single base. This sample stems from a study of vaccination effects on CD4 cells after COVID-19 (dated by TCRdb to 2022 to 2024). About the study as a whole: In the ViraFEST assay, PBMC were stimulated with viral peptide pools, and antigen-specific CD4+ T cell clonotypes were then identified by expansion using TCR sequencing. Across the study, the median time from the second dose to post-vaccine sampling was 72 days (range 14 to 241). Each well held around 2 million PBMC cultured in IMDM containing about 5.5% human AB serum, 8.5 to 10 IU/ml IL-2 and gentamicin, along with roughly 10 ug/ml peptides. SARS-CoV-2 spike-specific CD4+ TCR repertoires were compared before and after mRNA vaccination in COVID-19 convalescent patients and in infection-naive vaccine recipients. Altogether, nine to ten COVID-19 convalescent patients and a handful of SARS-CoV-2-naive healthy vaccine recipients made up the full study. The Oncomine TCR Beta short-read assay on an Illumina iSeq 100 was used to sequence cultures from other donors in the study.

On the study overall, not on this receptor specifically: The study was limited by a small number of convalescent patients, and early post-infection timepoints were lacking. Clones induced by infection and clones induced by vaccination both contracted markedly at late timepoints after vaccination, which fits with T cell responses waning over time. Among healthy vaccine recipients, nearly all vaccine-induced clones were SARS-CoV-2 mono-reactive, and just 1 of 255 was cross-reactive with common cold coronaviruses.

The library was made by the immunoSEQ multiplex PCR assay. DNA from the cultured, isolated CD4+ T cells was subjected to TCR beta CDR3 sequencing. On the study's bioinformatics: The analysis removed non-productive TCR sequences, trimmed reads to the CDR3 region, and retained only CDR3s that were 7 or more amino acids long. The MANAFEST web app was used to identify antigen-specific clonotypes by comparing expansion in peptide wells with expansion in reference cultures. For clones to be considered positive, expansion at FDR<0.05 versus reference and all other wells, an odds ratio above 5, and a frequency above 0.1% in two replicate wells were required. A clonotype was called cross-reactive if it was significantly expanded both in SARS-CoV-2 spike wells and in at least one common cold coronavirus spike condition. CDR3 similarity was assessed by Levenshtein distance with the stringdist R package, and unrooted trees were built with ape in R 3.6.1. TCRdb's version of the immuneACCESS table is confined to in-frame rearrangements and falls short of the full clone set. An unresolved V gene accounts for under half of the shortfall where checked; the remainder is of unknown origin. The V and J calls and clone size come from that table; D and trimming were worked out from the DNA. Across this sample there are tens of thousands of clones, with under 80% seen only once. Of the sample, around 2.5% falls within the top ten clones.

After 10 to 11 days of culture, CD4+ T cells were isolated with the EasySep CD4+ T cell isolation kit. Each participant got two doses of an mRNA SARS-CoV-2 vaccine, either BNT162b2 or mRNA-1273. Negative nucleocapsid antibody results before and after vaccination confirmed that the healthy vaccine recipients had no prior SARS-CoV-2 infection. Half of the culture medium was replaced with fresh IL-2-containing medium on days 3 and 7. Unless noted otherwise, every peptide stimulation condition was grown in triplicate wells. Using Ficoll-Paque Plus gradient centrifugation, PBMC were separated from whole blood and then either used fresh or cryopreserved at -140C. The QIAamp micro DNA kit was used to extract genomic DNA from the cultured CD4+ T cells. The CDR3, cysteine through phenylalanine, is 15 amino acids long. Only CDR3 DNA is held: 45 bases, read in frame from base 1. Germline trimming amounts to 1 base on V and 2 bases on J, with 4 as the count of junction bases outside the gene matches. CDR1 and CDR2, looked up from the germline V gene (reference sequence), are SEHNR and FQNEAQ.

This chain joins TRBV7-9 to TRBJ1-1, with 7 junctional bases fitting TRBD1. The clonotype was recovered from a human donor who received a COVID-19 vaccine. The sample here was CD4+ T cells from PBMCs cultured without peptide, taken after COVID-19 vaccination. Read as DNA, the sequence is TGTGCCAGCAGCTTAGTTGGGACAGCCAACACTGAAGCTTTCTTT. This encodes CASSLVGTANTEAFF.